This entry lists 27 T cell receptor beta chains sequenced from one sample in a study of cytomegalovirus exposure and HLA in healthy donors. It was with 60 Vbeta and 13 Jbeta primers that the PCR ran. Clones were sequenced by immunoSEQ multiplex PCR, and TCRdb holds only the in-frame ones, with some missing. The table includes roughly 150,000 clones, almost 80% detected once. Sample: PBMCs. These receptors were taken from a man aged 25 to 45 in good health and CMV-seronegative.

This clone was seen just once. The CDR3 DNA follows: TGTGCCAGCAGCGAATGGACTGATAATTCACCCCTCCACTTT. Its protein product is CASSEWTDNSPLHF. The gene calls are TRBV7-6 and TRBJ1-6; D is ambiguous. The germline V gene encodes CDR1 SGHVS and CDR2 FNYEAQ. The CDR3 loop spans 14 amino acids. With 5 bases removed from V and 5 bases from J, the gap between germline ends came to 10 bases.

The chain has TRBV4-3 and TRBJ2-7; 9 nucleotides line up with TRBD1. V dropped 4 bases and J dropped 3; count of bases not matched to a gene: 7. The CDR3 is made up of 15 amino acids. Germline V CDR1 and CDR2: LGHNA, YSLEER. The chain's CDR3 is CASSLGQGPYYEQYF. DNA of the CDR3: TGCGCCAGCAGCCTCGGACAGGGGCCGTACTACGAGCAGTACTTC.

With respect to this clone: A junction boundary mismatches the germline segment, possibly from a read error. Additional DNA sequences in this sample encode the identical CDR3. Here the CDR3 reads CASSETGGGNQPQHF. CDR3 nucleotides: TGTGCTAGCAGTGAAACAGGGGGAGGCAATCAGCCCCAGCATTTT. The chain joins TRBV6-4 to TRBJ1-5; 8 bases align to TRBD1. This CDR3 is 15 amino acids long. Germline loops: CDR1 MRHNA, CDR2 SNTAGT.

The chain uses TRBV19 and TRBJ1-1; 11 nucleotides line up with TRBD1. V gave up 5 bases and J gave up 5 bases; unmatched junction bases: 1. Germline values: CDR1 LNHDA, CDR2 SQIVND (reference sequence). This CDR3 is built from 13 residues. CDR3 sequence reads: CASSGTGGTEAFF. Here the CDR3 DNA reads TGTGCCAGTAGTGGGACAGGGGGGACTGAAGCTTTCTTT.

The V gene is TRBV7-6, the J gene TRBJ1-4; perhaps TRBD1 as D (6 bases). Germline CDR1 and CDR2: SGHVS and FNYEAQ. Trimming pared 2 bases from V and 4 bases from J, leaving 17 bases between. The CDR3 consists of 17 residues. The CDR3 DNA reads TGTGCCAGCAGCTTATTTCCTAGAGGGGGATATAATGAAAAACTGTTTTTT. Translated, it gives CASSLFPRGGYNEKLFF. The full variable domain, with the rest looked up from reference TRBV7-6 and TRBJ1-4, is GAGVSQSPRYKVTKRGQDVALRCDPISGHVSLYWYRQALGQGPEFLTYFNYEAQQDKSGLPNDRFSAERPEGSISTLTIQRTEQRDSAMYRCASSLFPRGGYNEKLFFGSGTQLSVL.

The CDR3 DNA follows: TGTGCCTGGTACCCGCTTAGGCGGGTATATGGCTACACCTTC. Its translation is CAWYPLRRVYGYTF. The V and J genes are TRBV30 and TRBJ1-2; D is unresolved. V dropped 5 bases and J dropped 5 bases, with 18 bases sitting between them. Looked up from germline, CDR1 is GTSNPN and CDR2 is SVGIG (reference sequence). This CDR3 has 14 residues.

The chain recombines TRBV6-6 with TRBJ1-2; D is uncertain. Germline-derived CDR1 and CDR2 are MNHNY and SVGAGI (reference sequence). Trimming left V 7 bases short and J 5 bases short, with 8 bases between. The CDR3 has 11 residues. CDR3 bases: TGTGCCAGCACGACGACTTATGGCTACACCTTC. Translating it yields CASTTTYGYTF.

The chain employs TRBV5-1 and TRBJ2-7, with 7 bases lining up with TRBD2. The CDR3 extends over 16 amino acids. With 4 bases clipped from V and 4 bases from J, the junction kept 14 bases outside the gene matches. CDR1 is SGHRS and CDR2 is YFSETQ in the germline V gene. CDR3 sequence (DNA): TGCGCCAGCAGCCCTGGGGACCAGCGGGGACGTTACGAGCAGTACTTC. Protein: CASSPGDQRGRYEQYF.

The chain recombines TRBV19 with TRBJ2-1, with 16 bases identical to TRBD2. This CDR3 comprises 21 residues. The junction had 15 bases not matched to a gene; V was cut back by 4 bases and J by 3 bases. Germline V gene lookup returns CDR1 LNHDA and CDR2 SQIVND (reference sequence). The CDR3 nucleotides read TGTGCCAGTAGTACCGGGACTAGCGGGGGGGCCAGTCTTTACCGCTACAATGAGCAGTTCTTC. This gives the protein CASSTGTSGGASLYRYNEQFF.

This clone was observed a few times. The chain recombines TRBV28 with TRBJ1-4; D is ambiguous. The CDR3 runs to 13 residues. V lost 6 bases, J lost 8 bases, and 13 bases lay in between. Germline assignment: CDR1 MDHEN and CDR2 SYDVKM. CDR3 in DNA: TGTGCCAGCAGCCCCCCATCGGGGGAAAAACTGTTTTTT. Its translation is CASSPPSGEKLFF.

This clone was seen just once. CDR3 sequence (DNA): TGTGCCGGGAAGGGACAGTCCCATCAGCCCCAGCATTTT. This sequence encodes CAGKGQSHQPQHF. The chain has TRBV5-5 and TRBJ1-5, with 7 bases identical to TRBD1. From germline, CDR1 is SGHKS and CDR2 YYEKEE (reference sequence). V dropped 10 bases and J dropped 5; count of bases not matched to a gene: 9. The CDR3 contains 13 residues. The whole variable domain, filled in from reference TRBV5-5 and TRBJ1-5, reads DAGVTQSPTHLIKTRGQQVTLRCSPISGHKSVSWYQQVLGQGPQFIFQYYEKEERGRGNFPDRFSARQFPNYSSELNVNALLLGDSALYLCAGKGQSHQPQHFGDGTRLSIL.

The chain links TRBV7-2 to TRBJ2-3; D might be TRBD2 (7 bases). The CDR3 is 16 residues long. Looked up from germline, CDR1 is SGHTA and CDR2 is FQGNSA. V dropped 7 bases and J dropped 0 bases, with 17 bases sitting between them. The CDR3 here is CASTRGAGPSTDTQYF. CDR3 nucleotide sequence: TGTGCCAGCACCCGGGGGGCTGGCCCTAGCACAGATACGCAGTATTTT.

This clone came up a few times. The genes are TRBV6-5 and TRBJ2-7, with 9 bases that match TRBD1. This CDR3 has 15 amino acids. Germline values: CDR1 MNHEY, CDR2 SVGAGI. With V trimmed by 0 bases and J by 5 bases, 5 bases remained unmatched. The CDR3 reads CASSYSLTGGNEQYF. The CDR3 nucleotides read TGTGCCAGCAGTTACTCGTTGACAGGGGGTAACGAGCAGTACTTC.

With regard to this clone: The junction and the germline gene differ at one end; a read error may be behind it. The chain couples TRBV15 to TRBJ2-7, with 9 bases aligning to TRBD2. CDR1 is LNHNV, CDR2 YYDKDF, per germline (reference sequence). The CDR3 loop spans 19 amino acids. Here the CDR3 DNA reads TGTGCCACCAGCAGAGATAAGGGGGACGGCGGGAGGGCCGGCGACGAGCAGCACTTC. This codes for CATSRDKGDGGRAGDEQHF.

J is TRBJ1-2 and V is TRBV7-9; D perhaps matches TRBD1 (5 bases). This CDR3 region has 14 residues. Germline lookup yields CDR1 SEHNR and CDR2 FQNEAQ (reference sequence). The ends were cut back, 2 bases at V and 5 bases at J, with 12 bases in the middle. CDR3 coding DNA: TGTGCCAGCAGCTTAAGGGCAGGGATTTATGGCTACACCTTC. It specifies CASSLRAGIYGYTF. The variable domain in full, with the rest retrieved from reference TRBV7-9 and TRBJ1-2, is DTGVSQNPRHKITKRGQNVTFRCDPISEHNRLYWYRQTLGQGPEFLTYFQNEAQLEKSRLLSDRFSAERPKGSFSTLEIQRTEQGDSAMYLCASSLRAGIYGYTFGSGTRLTVV.

V usage is TRBV27 and J usage is TRBJ1-6; the match to TRBD1 covers 10 bases. V lost 6 bases, J lost 10 bases, and 12 bases stayed unmatched. The germline gives CDR1 MNHEY, CDR2 SMNVEV (reference sequence). This CDR3 is built from 16 residues. The CDR3 sequence is CASRFGGQGIGSPLHF. The CDR3 coding sequence is TGTGCCAGCAGATTTGGGGGACAGGGGATAGGGTCACCCCTCCACTTT.

V gene TRBV4-3 combines with J gene TRBJ2-3; D may be TRBD1 (6 bases). CDR1 is LGHNA, CDR2 YSLEER, per germline. Trimming left V 1 base short and J 0 bases short, with 11 bases between. This CDR3 has 16 amino acids. The CDR3 DNA follows: TGCGCCAGCAGCCAAGTGGCTCAGGGGAGCACAGATACGCAGTATTTT. Its translation: CASSQVAQGSTDTQYF.

V is TRBV7-9 and J is TRBJ1-4; D unclear. The CDR3 length is 15 residues. The germline V gene encodes CDR1 SEHNR and CDR2 FQNEAQ (reference sequence). Between the trimmed V and J ends, which lost 4 bases and 5 bases, there was a span of 14 bases. Written as DNA, the CDR3 is TGTGCCAGCAGCTCGGTAAAAGGAGTAAATGAAAAACTGTTTTTT. Amino acids: CASSSVKGVNEKLFF.

The J gene is TRBJ2-3, the V gene TRBV10-3; D possibly corresponds to TRBD1 (5 bases). Trimming cost V 0 bases and J 3 bases, with 13 bases left between them. Germline-derived CDR1 and CDR2 are ENHRY and SYGVKD. The CDR3 is 16 amino acids. The CDR3 DNA reads TGTGCCATCAGTGAGTCCAGTGGGGCCGGTACAGATACGCAGTATTTT. Translating it yields CAISESSGAGTDTQYF.

The genes are TRBV5-1 and TRBJ2-3, with 9 positions matching TRBD2. CDR3 length equals 15 residues. Germline CDR1 and CDR2: SGHRS and YFSETQ. V dropped 4 bases and J dropped 1; count of bases not matched to a gene: 4. The CDR3 is CASSVPSGGTDTQYF. CDR3 nucleotide sequence: TGCGCCAGCAGCGTTCCTAGCGGGGGCACAGATACGCAGTATTTT.

This clone has just one count. V is TRBV19 and J is TRBJ1-1; possible D gene TRBD1, 6 bases. Germline loops: CDR1 LNHDA, CDR2 SQIVND (reference sequence). With 3 bases removed from V and 0 bases from J, the gap between germline ends came to 20 bases. The CDR3 covers 18 residues. CDR3 sequence (DNA): TGTGCCAGTAGTATGGGCGGAATGGACAGAATAATGAACACTGAAGCTTTCTTT. It specifies CASSMGGMDRIMNTEAFF.

In its sample, this clone was seen a few times. The chain is built from TRBV11-2 and TRBJ1-3, with D possibly matching TRBD1 (6 bases). The ends were cut back, 5 bases at V and 1 base at J, with 15 bases in the middle. Germline V CDR1 and CDR2: SGHAT, FQNNGV. The CDR3 has 16 amino acids. In nucleotides, the CDR3 is TGTGCCAGCAGCCAAGGGACACGAACTTCTGGAAACACCATATATTTT. Protein product: CASSQGTRTSGNTIYF.

The V gene is TRBV4-1, the J gene TRBJ1-5, with D perhaps TRBD1 (6 bases). V dropped 1 base and J dropped 1 base, with 11 bases sitting between them. Germline loops: CDR1 MGHRA, CDR2 YSYEKL. This CDR3 has 16 amino acids. CDR3 sequence reads: CASSQGGGGSNQPQHF. CDR3 nucleotides: TGCGCCAGCAGCCAAGGGGGGGGCGGGAGCAATCAGCCCCAGCATTTT.

V is TRBV14 and J is TRBJ1-1; D not resolved. The germline gives CDR1 SGHDN, CDR2 FVKESK. V dropped 2 bases and J dropped 1 base, with 8 bases sitting between them. The CDR3 sequence is 14 residues long. CDR3: CASSQWSGNTEAFF. In DNA, the CDR3 is TGTGCCAGCAGCCAATGGTCCGGGAACACTGAAGCTTTCTTT.

This clone was seen just once. The V gene is TRBV5-1, the J gene TRBJ1-2; 7 nucleotides line up with TRBD1. Germline V gene sequence: CDR1 SGHRS, CDR2 YFSETQ. The CDR3 is 14 residues long. Germline trimming cut 3 bases from V and 3 bases from J; bases unmatched to any gene: 5. The DNA of the CDR3 is TGCGCCAGCAGCTCGGGACAGACTCACTATGGCTACACCTTC. Its translation is CASSSGQTHYGYTF.

The chain combines TRBV5-1 with TRBJ2-3, with D perhaps TRBD2 (6 bases). The germline V gene has CDR1 SGHRS and CDR2 YFSETQ. Trimming removed 4 bases from V and 0 bases from J, with 9 bases in between. The CDR3 has 14 residues. CDR3 in amino acids: CASSLSGSTDTQYF. CDR3 DNA sequence: TGCGCCAGCAGCCTCAGCGGGAGCACAGATACGCAGTATTTT.

The chain employs TRBV6-4 and TRBJ2-3; 14 bases fit TRBD2. Germline V gene sequence: CDR1 MRHNA, CDR2 SNTAGT. The CDR3 spans 16 residues. After removal of 4 bases from V and 4 bases from J, the junction contained 4 bases not matched to a gene. Written as DNA, the CDR3 is TGTGCCAGCAGTGTCGGACTAGCGGGGGGTTCAGATACGCAGTATTTT. Translation: CASSVGLAGGSDTQYF.